The rows below give T cell receptor beta chains drawn from one sample of a study of CD8 T cells in ankylosing spondylitis. TCRdb passed the 5' RACE reads through MiXCR, listing each CDR3 protein once. The sample has roughly 39,000 distinct CDR3 sequences; around 2.9% are singletons. Sequences were obtained from blood, either unsorted or a sorted T cell fraction (not recorded which). These receptors were collected from a male donor with ankylosing spondylitis or in good health (not recorded which). The CDR3 runs from the conserved cysteine through the conserved F or W. Each record gives: D gene, J gene, V gene, clone size, CDR3 DNA, CDR3 protein. A D gene is named only where the DNA matches it firmly. The listing skips clone size in some rows; elsewhere it reads once, few, many or a size class.

d_call: TRBD2
j_call: TRBJ2-1
v_call: TRBV9
clone_size: many
cdr3_nt: TGTGCCAGCAGCGTAGCCGACCACCAGACTAGCGGGAATTTCCATCCTGAGCAGTTCTTC
cdr3_aa: CASSVADHQTSGNFHPEQFF

d_call: -
j_call: TRBJ1-3
v_call: TRBV9
clone_size: many
cdr3_nt: TGTGCCAGCAGCGTAAAGGCCAGCGGATCCTCTGGAAACACCATATATTTT
cdr3_aa: CASSVKASGSSGNTIYF

d_call: -
j_call: TRBJ2-7
v_call: TRBV9
clone_size: many
cdr3_nt: TGTGCCAGCAGCGTAGGCTCAGAGACCTACGAGCAGTACTTC
cdr3_aa: CASSVGSETYEQYF

d_call: TRBD2
j_call: TRBJ2-1
v_call: TRBV9
clone_size: few
cdr3_nt: TGTGCCAGCAGCTGGACTAGCGTCTACAATGAGCAGTTCTTC
cdr3_aa: CASSWTSVYNEQFF

d_call: TRBD2
j_call: TRBJ2-5
v_call: TRBV9
clone_size: many
cdr3_nt: TGTGCCAGCAGCCCCCGGGGGGTTTACCAAGAGACCCAGTACTTC
cdr3_aa: CASSPRGVYQETQYF

d_call: -
j_call: TRBJ2-5
v_call: TRBV9
clone_size: many
cdr3_nt: TGTGCCAGCAGCGTAGCAGATGAGACCCAGTACTTC
cdr3_aa: CASSVADETQYF

d_call: TRBD2
j_call: TRBJ2-1
v_call: TRBV9
clone_size: many
cdr3_nt: TGTGCCAGCAGCGTCGGGCTAGCGGGAGGTGTAATTCAGGATGAGCAGTTCTTC
cdr3_aa: CASSVGLAGGVIQDEQFF

d_call: -
j_call: TRBJ2-3
v_call: TRBV9
clone_size: many
cdr3_nt: TGTGCCAGCAGCGGCGACTCGAGCACAGATACGCAGTATTTT
cdr3_aa: CASSGDSSTDTQYF

d_call: -
j_call: TRBJ2-5
v_call: TRBV9
clone_size: many
cdr3_nt: TGTGCCAGCAGCGCCCCGACCCCACAAGAGACCCAGTACTTC
cdr3_aa: CASSAPTPQETQYF

d_call: -
j_call: TRBJ1-6
v_call: TRBV9
clone_size: many
cdr3_nt: TGTGCCAGCAGCGTAGACGCGAGCGGCCGAAATTCACCCCTCCACTTT
cdr3_aa: CASSVDASGRNSPLHF

d_call: -
j_call: TRBJ2-6
v_call: TRBV9
clone_size: many
cdr3_nt: TGTGCCAGCAGCGTCCTAGGGGCGTCTGGGGCCAACGTCCTGACTTTC
cdr3_aa: CASSVLGASGANVLTF

d_call: TRBD1
j_call: TRBJ1-4
v_call: TRBV9
clone_size: many
cdr3_nt: TGTGCCAGCAGCGCGGGAACAGGGGGTGAAAAACTGTTTTTT
cdr3_aa: CASSAGTGGEKLFF

d_call: TRBD2
j_call: TRBJ2-7
v_call: TRBV9
clone_size: many
cdr3_nt: TGTGCCAGCAGCACTAGCGGGAGGGGGAACGACGAGCAGTACTTC
cdr3_aa: CASSTSGRGNDEQYF

d_call: TRBD2
j_call: TRBJ2-5
v_call: TRBV9
clone_size: many
cdr3_nt: TGTGCCAGCAGCGGCGGGGGGCCCCAGGAGACCCAGTACTTC
cdr3_aa: CASSGGGPQETQYF

d_call: -
j_call: TRBJ2-5
v_call: TRBV9
clone_size: many
cdr3_nt: TGTGCCAGCAGCGTCCCATCAGAGACCCAGTACTTC
cdr3_aa: CASSVPSETQYF

d_call: TRBD1
j_call: TRBJ2-5
v_call: TRBV9
clone_size: many
cdr3_nt: TGTGCCAGCAGCCGGACAGGGGTAGGAGAGACCCAGTACTTC
cdr3_aa: CASSRTGVGETQYF

d_call: -
j_call: TRBJ2-1
v_call: TRBV9
clone_size: many
cdr3_nt: TGTGCCAGCAGCGTCACAGCGCGAGCCTACAATGAGCAGTTCTTC
cdr3_aa: CASSVTARAYNEQFF

d_call: -
j_call: TRBJ2-3
v_call: TRBV9
clone_size: many
cdr3_nt: TGTGCCAGCAGCGTACAGGCGCGCGGCACAGATACGCAGTATTTT
cdr3_aa: CASSVQARGTDTQYF

d_call: TRBD1
j_call: TRBJ2-7
v_call: TRBV9
clone_size: many
cdr3_nt: TGTGCCAGCAGCGCCCTCGCGGGACAGGGGGGATACGAGCAGTACTTC
cdr3_aa: CASSALAGQGGYEQYF

d_call: -
j_call: TRBJ2-5
v_call: TRBV9
clone_size: many
cdr3_nt: TGTGCCAGCAGCGTAGCAGACGGACGGCATCAAGAGACCCAGTACTTC
cdr3_aa: CASSVADGRHQETQYF

d_call: TRBD2
j_call: TRBJ2-1
v_call: TRBV9
clone_size: many
cdr3_nt: TGTGCCAGCAGAAACGACGGGACCCTAGCGGGAGGGACCCATGAGCAGTTCTTC
cdr3_aa: CASRNDGTLAGGTHEQFF

d_call: TRBD1
j_call: TRBJ1-2
v_call: TRBV9
clone_size: many
cdr3_nt: TGTGCCAGCAGCGGGGGGACAGGGGAGCTAGGCTACACCTTC
cdr3_aa: CASSGGTGELGYTF

d_call: TRBD2
j_call: TRBJ2-1
v_call: TRBV9
clone_size: few
cdr3_nt: TGTGCCAGCAGCGAGCGACTAGCGGGAGGGAACGATGAGCAGTTCTTC
cdr3_aa: CASSERLAGGNDEQFF

d_call: -
j_call: TRBJ1-1
v_call: TRBV9
clone_size: many
cdr3_nt: TGTGCCAGCAGCGTAGAACCCCAGAACACTGAAGCTTTCTTT
cdr3_aa: CASSVEPQNTEAFF

d_call: -
j_call: TRBJ1-3
v_call: TRBV9
clone_size: many
cdr3_nt: TGTGCCAGCAGCGCCCCAGATGGAAACACCATATATTTT
cdr3_aa: CASSAPDGNTIYF

d_call: -
j_call: TRBJ2-1
v_call: TRBV9
clone_size: few
cdr3_nt: TGTGCCAGCAGCGCAGGACTACTCGGGGGTGAGCAGTTCTTC
cdr3_aa: CASSAGLLGGEQFF

d_call: -
j_call: TRBJ1-1
v_call: TRBV9
clone_size: -
cdr3_nt: TGTGCCAGCAGCGTAGCTGGGACTGAAGCTTTCTTT
cdr3_aa: CASSVAGTEAFF

d_call: TRBD2
j_call: TRBJ2-1
v_call: TRBV9
clone_size: many
cdr3_nt: TGTGCCAGCAGCGGAAGCGGGAGGGCCAGTGAGCAGTTCTTC
cdr3_aa: CASSGSGRASEQFF

d_call: TRBD2
j_call: TRBJ2-1
v_call: TRBV9
clone_size: many
cdr3_nt: TGTGCCAGCAGCGTAGGGGGGGGAGAGTACAATGAGCAGTTCTTC
cdr3_aa: CASSVGGGEYNEQFF

d_call: -
j_call: TRBJ2-7
v_call: TRBV21-1
clone_size: many
cdr3_nt: TGTGCCAGCCCCGACAGGGTACCTTCCTACGAGCAGTACTTC
cdr3_aa: CASPDRVPSYEQYF

d_call: TRBD1
j_call: TRBJ2-4
v_call: TRBV9
clone_size: many
cdr3_nt: TGTGCCAGCAGCGTTAGGCAGGGGGACATTCAGTACTTC
cdr3_aa: CASSVRQGDIQYF

d_call: TRBD2
j_call: TRBJ2-5
v_call: TRBV9
clone_size: many
cdr3_nt: TGTGCCAGCAGCGTAGCTGGGGTGGGACTAGCGGGACCGACCCAAGAGACCCAGTACTTC
cdr3_aa: CASSVAGVGLAGPTQETQYF